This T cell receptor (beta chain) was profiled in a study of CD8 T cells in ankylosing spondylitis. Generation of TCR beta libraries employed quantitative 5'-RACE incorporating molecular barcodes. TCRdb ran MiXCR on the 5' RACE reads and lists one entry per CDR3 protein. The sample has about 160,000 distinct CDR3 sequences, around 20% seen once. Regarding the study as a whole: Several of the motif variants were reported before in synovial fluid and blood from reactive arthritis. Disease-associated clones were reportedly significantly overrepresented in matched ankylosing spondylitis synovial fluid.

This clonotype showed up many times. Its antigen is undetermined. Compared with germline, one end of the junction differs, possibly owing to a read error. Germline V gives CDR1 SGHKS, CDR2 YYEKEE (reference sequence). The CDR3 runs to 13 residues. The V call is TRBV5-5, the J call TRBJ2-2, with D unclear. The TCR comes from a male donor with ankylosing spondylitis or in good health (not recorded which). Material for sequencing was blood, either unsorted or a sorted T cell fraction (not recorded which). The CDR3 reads CASSPLGTGELFF. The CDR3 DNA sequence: TGCGCCAGCAGCCCTCTCGGGACCGGGGAGCTGTTTTTT.